The T cell receptor (beta chain) described here comes from a study of blood T cell repertoires in COVID-19. The assay was immunoSEQ multiplex PCR, and TCRdb's table has in-frame clones only and misses some. The sample yields some 30,000 clones, around 80% seen once. V lost 7 bases and J lost 2, with 13 bases in between. Germline CDR1 and CDR2: ENHRY and SYGVKD. This CDR3 contains 14 residues. The chain has TRBV10-3 and TRBJ2-3, with a possible D match to TRBD2 (6 bases). Sequencing input: peripheral blood. The TCR originated in a human donor in a cohort sampled during active COVID-19. CDR3 region: CAIKGERVTDTQYF. The CDR3 bases are TGTGCCATCAAAGGGGAGCGGGTCACAGATACGCAGTATTTT.